This TCR beta chain was recorded in a study of Ad26.COV2.S vaccination and SARS-CoV-2 variants (dated by TCRdb to about 2021). With regard to the full study: Vaccine-arm donors were drawn from COV1001, a multicentre, randomized, double-blind, placebo-controlled phase I-IIa trial of Ad26.COV2.S in healthy adults. Ad26.COV2.S was administered intramuscularly at 5 x 10^10 or 1 x 10^11 viral particles, either as a single shot or as two shots given 56 days apart. Trial participants were randomized into five groups of five, in which low-dose or high-dose Ad26.COV2.S was given once or twice, or placebo was given on both occasions. A total of 32 samples were included in the TCR-sequenced set, comprising around 19 Ad26.COV2.S vaccine recipients, 5 placebo recipients and 8 SARS-CoV-2 convalescent individuals. TCRbeta repertoire sequencing served as the tool for gauging how specific and how broad the SARS-CoV-2-reactive T cell receptors were following Ad26.COV2.S vaccination. Investigators did not know the trial group allocation while performing experiments and assessing outcomes.

CDR1 and CDR2 are read off the germline V gene (reference sequence) as LGHDT and YNNKEL. Trimming removed 1 base from V and 6 bases from J; the gene matches leave 5 bases unexplained. The CDR3 covers 15 residues, taking in both the cysteine and the phenylalanine. Of the read, only the CDR3 DNA is kept; its 45 bases are in frame from base 1. Broader findings and caveats from the paper: It was noted by the authors that total T cell responses may have been underestimated by the TCR breadth and depth analyses. Substantial breadth of spike-specific CD8+ and CD4+ T cell responses was reported after vaccination. The study lacked the statistical power to compare responses across vaccine doses or regimens. Vaccine and placebo recipients had similar non-spike TCR breadth, a finding consistent with the vaccine containing only spike. Ad26.COV2.S recipients had higher spike-specific TCR breadth than placebo recipients (P = 0.0014).

A word on this clone: Its antigen is still unknown. One base away there is no much larger clone; base qualities are not given.

Taken with the paper, the label for treatment or condition translates to: some 19 received Ad26.COV2.S at low or high dose, single or two shots; about 5 received placebo; per-sample allocation not given. For vaccine and placebo recipients, repertoires were sequenced using samples collected on day 63 after the first injection. In Cohort 1b, 20 to 25 adults aged 18-55 years were enrolled at a single site in Boston, USA, between 29 July and 7 August 2020. As a vaccine, Ad26.COV2.S was a replication-incompetent adenovirus type 26 vector that expressed a prefusion-stabilized SARS-CoV-2 spike protein derived from the original Wuhan strain. TCRbeta CDR3 regions were sequenced with the immunoSEQ Assay. After extraction, genomic DNA underwent amplification by bias-controlled multiplex PCR, followed by high-throughput sequencing. On the study's bioinformatics: Collapsing and filtering of sequences were performed to quantify the absolute abundance of each unique TCRbeta CDR3 region. Usable DNA was measured by amplifying reference genes present in all nucleated cells, and TCRbeta template counts were normalized to that usable DNA to estimate T cell fraction. Repertoire TCRs were annotated as SARS-CoV-2-specific by exact matching of V gene, CDR3 amino acid sequence and J gene to a known reactive TCR set. The reference SARS-CoV-2 TCR set was derived from MIRA and filtered for enrichment in COVID-19-positive ImmuneCODE repertoires, a step that removed public or cross-reactive TCRs. Using the MIRA antigens, annotated TCRs were further analysed by specific ORF or by position within an ORF. Depth was the summed frequency of annotated unique rearrangements, while breadth was defined as annotated unique rearrangements over total unique productive rearrangements. TCR breadth was compared between groups using two-sided Wilcoxon rank-sum tests. TCRdb provides this immuneACCESS table in a form limited to in-frame rearrangements. Some clones are lacking; in checked studies, under half of them reflect an unresolved V gene, and why the rest are absent is not known. V and J calls and clone size are copied from that table; D and trimming were computed from the DNA. This sample has about 350,000 clones in its table, and about nine tenths of those were observed once. The ten largest clones capture approximately 5.9% of the sample.

This specimen consisted of peripheral blood, obtained in a trial of Ad26.COV2.S vaccine versus placebo. The chain is encoded by TRBV3-1 (or the pseudogene TRBV3-2) joined to TRBJ1-2; TRBD1 fits 10 bases in the junction. This receptor was taken from a person aged 18-65 years who received the Ad26.COV2.S COVID-19 vaccine or a placebo. The DNA sequence follows: TGTGCCAGCAGCCAAGGGGGGGACAGGGGAAATGGCTACACCTTC. Its product reads: CASSQGGDRGNGYTF.